This T cell receptor (beta chain) was captured in a study of blood T cell repertoires in COVID-19. Study summary: Sample material is recorded as cDNA or gDNA derived from T cells, B-cell-depleted T cells, or PBMCs.

V lost 7 bases, J lost 9 bases, and 13 bases lay in between. This CDR3 comprises 13 residues. Germline values: CDR1 ENHRY, CDR2 SYGVKD. Under the authors' procedure: Reference gene primer amplification gave nucleated cell count estimates. The method was immunoSEQ multiplex PCR; TCRdb's version includes in-frame clones alone and lacks a portion of them. The V and J calls and clone size come from that table; D and trimming were worked out from the DNA. The repertoire holds roughly 200,000 clones, with roughly 84% as singletons. The rearrangement uses TRBV10-3 and TRBJ1-6; no firm D call. The sequence came from a woman in her thirties or forties who had recovered from COVID-19. Source material: peripheral blood. CDR3 DNA sequence: TGTGCCATCACTGGGGAGGTCGGTTCACCCCTCCACTTT. Its translation: CAITGEVGSPLHF.